A single sample is the source of the 20 T cell receptor beta chains below, sequenced in a study of T cell repertoires in cytomegalovirus infection. These TCRs' antigens remain unknown. TCRdb called the reads again in MiXCR, with one record for every CDR3 protein. The table has approximately 990,000 distinct CDR3 sequences, 30% to 40% seen once. The starting material was cultured CD8+ T cells from PBMCs, obtained from culture after CMV antigen stimulation. The receptors derive from a human donor in good health (CMV status not recorded). Some clones in this sample may be carry-over from other donors' samples.

In the case of this clonotype: Being one base from a much bigger clone, this may be a read error. The V and J genes are TRBV12-3 or TRBV12-4 and TRBJ2-5; D is perhaps TRBD2 (6 bases). V dropped 8 bases and J dropped 10 bases, with 23 bases sitting between them. CDR3 length: 14 amino acids. The CDR3 DNA reads as TGTGCCAGCGTCAATAACGGGGGACTGGGTGACCAGTACTTC. This codes for CASVNNGGLGDQYF.

V usage is TRBV6-2 or TRBV6-3 and J usage is TRBJ2-5, with 8 bases fitting TRBD1. Germline V gene sequence: CDR1 MNHEY, CDR2 SVGEGT. The length of the CDR3 is 14 residues. V shed 5 bases, J shed 5 bases, and the junction held 7 bases outside the gene matches. CDR3 nucleotide sequence: TGTGCCAGCAGTCGTCTAGGACAGGGTGAGACCCAGTACTTC. It yields the protein CASSRLGQGETQYF.

Only a few counts were recorded for this clonotype. The rearrangement joins TRBV20-1 to TRBJ2-1; 7 bases fit TRBD2. Germline trimming cut 1 base from V and 6 bases from J; bases unmatched to any gene: 9. Germline CDR1 reads DFQATT; CDR2 reads SNEGSKA (reference sequence). The CDR3 is made up of 15 amino acids. CDR3 sequence (DNA): TGCAGTGCTAGAGTGACGACATCGGGGGGCAATGAGCAGTTCTTC. This codes for CSARVTTSGGNEQFF.

This clonotype was seen a few times. The CDR3 is CASSARFSPLHF. For the CDR3, the DNA is TGTGCCAGCAGCGCGCGATTTTCACCCCTCCACTTT. The V and J genes are TRBV6-2 or TRBV6-3 and TRBJ1-6, with no clear D. Germline assignment: CDR1 MNHEY and CDR2 SVGEGT. Trimming shortened V by 6 bases and J by 9 bases, and 9 bases separated the two germline ends. The length of the CDR3 is 12 residues.

The chain couples TRBV7-9 to TRBJ1-1, with a possible D match to TRBD1 (6 bases). In germline, CDR1 is SEHNR, CDR2 FQNEAQ (reference sequence). This CDR3 has 13 amino acids. V lost 8 bases, J lost 1 base, and 11 bases lay in between. DNA for the CDR3: TGTGCCAGCCTGGGGGCCCCGAACACTGAAGCTTTCTTT. It specifies CASLGAPNTEAFF.

The rearrangement joins TRBV27 to TRBJ2-4; 7 positions agree with TRBD1. The germline V gene encodes CDR1 MNHEY and CDR2 SMNVEV (reference sequence). The CDR3 loop spans 17 amino acids. Unmatched junction bases numbered 12, after V lost 6 bases and J lost 1 base. CDR3: CASRSETGSRAKNIQYF. For the CDR3, the DNA is TGTGCCAGCAGGTCCGAGACAGGGAGTAGGGCCAAAAACATTCAGTACTTC.

The chain recombines TRBV4-1 with TRBJ1-4; D unclear. CDR3 length equals 17 residues. Trimming took off 5 bases at V and 0 bases at J, with 16 bases between the two ends. Germline V gene sequence: CDR1 MGHRA, CDR2 YSYEKL. For the CDR3, the DNA is TGCGCCAGCAGCAAGGAGGACGGAGGAGCAACTAATGAAAAACTGTTTTTT. Translated, it gives CASSKEDGGATNEKLFF.

The V call is TRBV2, the J call TRBJ2-5; a weak D match, TRBD2 (5 bases). Germline V gene data show CDR1 as SNHLY and CDR2 as FYNNEI. This CDR3 has 12 residues. Trimming removed 7 bases at V and 4 bases at J, with 10 bases between. Here the CDR3 reads CASKGEGETQYF. As DNA, the CDR3 is TGTGCCAGCAAAGGAGAGGGAGAGACCCAGTACTTC.

J is TRBJ2-2 and V is TRBV6-1; D call uncertain. CDR1 MNHNS and CDR2 SASEGT come from the germline V gene. CDR3 length: 16 residues. The V gene lost 5 bases and the J gene lost 2 bases, with 15 bases spanning the gap. The CDR3 DNA sequence: TGTGCCAGCAGTTTACAGACACTCATCAACACCGGGGAGCTGTTTTTT. This translates into CASSLQTLINTGELFF.

The CDR3 loop reads CASSRDTFYEQYV. The CDR3 nucleotides are TGTGCCAGCAGTCGGGACACCTTCTACGAGCAGTACGTC. The chain combines TRBV28 with TRBJ2-7, with D perhaps matching TRBD1 (6 bases). The V and J ends lost 5 bases and 3 bases respectively, with 11 bases between them. The germline CDR1 and CDR2 sequences are MDHEN and SYDVKM. The CDR3 contains 13 residues.

This clonotype came up a few times. The chain carries TRBV12-5 and TRBJ2-7; 7 nucleotides align to TRBD1. This CDR3 is built from 16 residues. Germline CDR1 is LGHNT and CDR2 is FRNRAP. The ends lost 1 base at V and 0 bases at J; junction bases unmatched: 6. The CDR3 sequence: CASGLADRIDSYEQYF. Written as DNA, the CDR3 is TGTGCTAGTGGTTTGGCGGACAGGATCGACTCCTACGAGCAGTACTTC.

This clonotype was counted ten times or more. V and J are TRBV3-1 and TRBJ2-1; 9 bases align to TRBD1. Trimming removed 2 bases from V and 6 bases from J; junction bases left unmatched: 11. Germline lookup yields CDR1 LGHDT and CDR2 YNNKEL (reference sequence). The CDR3 consists of 17 residues. The CDR3 nucleotides read TGTGCCAGCAGCCAACATCCGGGACAGGGTCATTTCAATGAGCAGTTCTTC. As protein: CASSQHPGQGHFNEQFF.

This rearrangement joins TRBV2 to TRBJ2-3, with 7 nucleotides matching TRBD1. Trimming removed 5 bases from V and 4 bases from J; junction bases left unmatched: 15. This CDR3 spans 17 amino acids. Germline CDR1 and CDR2: SNHLY and FYNNEI. The CDR3 sequence: CASSLLETGFGADTQYF. The CDR3 DNA follows: TGTGCCAGCAGTCTTTTGGAGACAGGGTTCGGCGCAGATACGCAGTATTTT.

V is TRBV10-3 and J is TRBJ2-1; D is unclear. V lost 0 bases to trimming and J lost 7 bases, with 7 bases between them. The CDR3 runs to 13 residues. The germline V gene has CDR1 ENHRY and CDR2 SYGVKD. CDR3 amino acids: CAISESLGNEQFF. CDR3 coding DNA: TGTGCCATCAGTGAGTCTTTGGGGAATGAGCAGTTCTTC.

Turning to this clonotype: Mismatch with germline at one junction end may stem from a read error. This sequence joins TRBV27 and TRBJ1-2; TRBD1 matches 7 bases. The germline CDR1 and CDR2 sequences are MNHEY and SMNVEV (reference sequence). The CDR3 contains 13 residues. CDR3 coding DNA: TGTGCCAACAGTTTTTTACAGGGGATGGGCTACACCTTC. Encoded protein: CANSFLQGMGYTF.

The rearrangement links TRBV25-1 to TRBJ2-5, with 10 bases identical to TRBD1. Germline CDR1 reads MGHDK; CDR2 reads SYGVNS. CDR3 length equals 18 residues. V shed 6 bases and J 0 bases; nucleotides not matched to a gene: 13. As DNA, the CDR3 is TGTGCCAGCAGCCAAAAGGGTTGGGACAGGGGAAACCAAGAGACCCAGTACTTC. The encoded protein is CASSQKGWDRGNQETQYF.

This rearrangement joins TRBV6-2 or TRBV6-3 to TRBJ2-1; 15 bases align to TRBD2. J gave up 6 bases and V 2 bases, and 14 bases lay outside the gene matches. The CDR3 covers 20 residues. The germline V gene has CDR1 MNHEY and CDR2 SVGEGT. The CDR3 here is CASSYVSPAMGLAGGNEQFF. CDR3 bases: TGTGCCAGCAGTTACGTGAGCCCCGCGATGGGACTAGCGGGGGGCAATGAGCAGTTCTTC.

The chain uses TRBV12-5 and TRBJ1-2, with 9 positions matching TRBD1. V shed 0 bases and J 4 bases; nucleotides not matched to a gene: 3. Per germline, CDR1 LGHNT and CDR2 FRNRAP. There are 15 residues in the CDR3. The CDR3 protein is CASGLVTGGGYGYTF. Written as DNA, the CDR3 is TGTGCTAGTGGTTTGGTAACAGGGGGCGGCTATGGCTACACCTTC.

Only a few counts were recorded for this clonotype. V and J are TRBV7-9 and TRBJ2-4; D is undetermined. V lost 1 base, J lost 8 bases, and 12 bases lay in between. Per the germline V gene, CDR1 is SEHNR and CDR2 is FQNEAQ (reference sequence). The CDR3 spans 14 residues. The CDR3 DNA is TGTGCCAGCAGCTTAGTCTCCCTTGAGGACATTCAGTACTTC. The encoded protein is CASSLVSLEDIQYF.

On this clonotype: A much more abundant neighbour one base away suggests this may be a read error. The chain uses TRBV4-2 and TRBJ1-3; D remains unclear. Germline V lookup: CDR1 LGHNA, CDR2 YNFKEQ. This CDR3 is built from 14 residues. V gave up 7 bases and J gave up 0 bases, with 10 bases separating them. CDR3 loop: CASNHRYSGNTIYF. In DNA form, the CDR3 reads TGTGCCAGCAACCATCGATACTCTGGAAACACCATATATTTT.